This T cell receptor (beta chain) was recorded in a study of OX40 agonist ivuxolimab in advanced cancers. The V and J ends lost 9 bases and 2 bases, in that order; junction bases with no gene match: 0. The length of the CDR3 is 13 residues. Germline CDR1 reads LNHDA; CDR2 reads SQIVND (reference sequence). Sample share makes this clone medium-sized. TCRdb's copy holds only in-frame clones and misses some; the assay was immunoSEQ multiplex PCR. This sample has roughly 24,000 clones, with 65% to 85% found just once. The V gene is TRBV19, the J gene TRBJ2-7; 14 bases match TRBD2. The receptor was isolated from an adult with an advanced solid tumor such as melanoma, head and neck, liver or kidney cancer. The specimen comprised CD4+ or CD8+ T cells sorted from blood, sampled in a trial of the OX40 agonist ivuxolimab. CDR3 loop: CARTSGGAYEQYF. The DNA of the CDR3 is TGTGCCAGGACTAGCGGGGGGGCCTACGAGCAGTACTTC.